One sample yielded the 19 T cell receptor beta chains listed below, sequenced in a study of early T cells in non-severe SARS-CoV-2 infection. TCRdb analysed the 5' RACE reads with MiXCR anew, one entry per CDR3 protein. The top ten hold over 3.5% of the sample, which has 70,000 to 95,000 distinct CDR3 sequences, 10% to 12% seen once. The material sequenced was whole blood. These receptors came from an adult who was a healthcare worker with PCR-confirmed SARS-CoV-2 infection or an uninfected control (not recorded which).

The gene calls are TRBV14 and TRBJ1-2; 10 positions agree with TRBD1. There are 14 residues in the CDR3. The germline gives CDR1 SGHDN, CDR2 FVKESK. With V trimmed by 4 bases and J by 6 bases, 5 bases remained unmatched. For the CDR3, the DNA is TGTGCCAGCAGCCCGATGGGACAGGGGAATGGCTACACCTTC. Protein: CASSPMGQGNGYTF.

This clonotype was counted many times. V and J are TRBV7-9 and TRBJ2-1, with no clear D. The V end lost 1 base, the J end lost 0 bases, and 13 bases lay between the germline ends. Germline-derived CDR1 and CDR2 are SEHNR and FQNEAQ (reference sequence). The CDR3 totals 17 residues. CDR3: CASSLDFGKNSYNEQFF. CDR3 coding DNA: TGTGCCAGCAGCTTAGATTTCGGAAAAAACTCCTACAATGAGCAGTTCTTC.

This chain links TRBV19 with TRBJ1-5, with no clear D. CDR1 and CDR2 from the germline V gene are LNHDA and SQIVND (reference sequence). With 11 bases removed from V and 7 bases from J, the gap between germline ends came to 21 bases. The CDR3 spans 14 residues. CDR3 sequence reads: CAASPGPAGQPQHF. For the CDR3, the DNA is TGTGCCGCCAGCCCGGGTCCGGCGGGGCAGCCCCAGCATTTT.

Comments on this clonotype: An end of the junction differs from the germline gene, which may be a read error. The rearrangement joins TRBV12-3 or TRBV12-4 to TRBJ1-1; D might be TRBD1 (5 bases). The CDR3 totals 10 residues. CDR3 in amino acids: CASTPAWGDF. For the CDR3, the DNA is TGTGCCAGCACCCCGGCGTGGGGCGATTTT.

This clonotype was seen a handful of times. The V gene is TRBV14, the J gene TRBJ1-2; 11 positions match TRBD1. Germline CDR1 SGHDN, CDR2 FVKESK. The V gene end was trimmed by 4 bases and the J gene end by 4 bases; junction bases not matched to a gene: 5. The CDR3 spans 15 residues. The CDR3, as DNA: TGTGCCAGCAGCCGGACAGGGGGCACCCTCTATGGCTACACCTTC. Translated, it gives CASSRTGGTLYGYTF.

The CDR3 loop reads CASTTGSGDQPQHF. The CDR3 region has the DNA TGTGCCAGCACCACTGGCTCGGGCGATCAGCCCCAGCATTTT. The chain is built from TRBV6-5 and TRBJ1-5, with unresolved D. Trimming left V 7 bases short and J 5 bases short, with 15 bases between. The CDR3 sequence is 14 residues long. Per germline, CDR1 MNHEY and CDR2 SVGAGI.

This clonotype was observed at least ten times. The chain employs TRBV11-3 and TRBJ1-5, with D unresolved. The CDR3 runs to 15 residues. From germline, CDR1 is SGHNT and CDR2 YENEEA. V was shortened by 1 base and J by 9 bases, with 16 bases between the two germline ends. CDR3 in DNA: TGTGCCAGCAGCTTAGCGTTCCCGATACCGGGGCCCCAGCATTTT. It is translated as CASSLAFPIPGPQHF.

This clonotype occurred many times. V and J are TRBV20-1 and TRBJ2-2; D is undetermined. V lost 2 bases and J lost 6, with 7 bases in between. Per germline, CDR1 DFQATT and CDR2 SNEGSKA (reference sequence). CDR3 length: 12 residues. CDR3 region: CSARRQPGELFF. The DNA for the CDR3 is TGCAGTGCTAGAAGGCAACCCGGGGAGCTGTTTTTT.

Of note for this clonotype: Mismatch with germline at one junction end may stem from a read error. The rearrangement joins TRBV12-5 to TRBJ1-4; unclear D gene. The CDR3 sequence is 16 residues long. The germline CDR1 and CDR2 sequences are LGHNT and FRNRAP. DNA for the CDR3: TGTGCTAGTGGTTTAGAGGCATCCTCAACTAATGAAAAACAGTTTTTT. Its protein is CASGLEASSTNEKQFF.

This clonotype was recorded a few times. The chain employs TRBV27 and TRBJ2-3; D is tentatively TRBD1 or TRBD2 (5 bases each). Germline V gene data show CDR1 as MNHEY and CDR2 as SMNVEV (reference sequence). The length of the CDR3 is 11 residues. Trimming took off 4 bases at V and 15 bases at J, with 14 bases between the two ends. The CDR3 loop is CASSSGTKPYF. In DNA, the CDR3 is TGTGCCAGCAGTTCAGGGACCAAGCCCTATTTT.

In its sample, this clonotype was seen a few times. The chain has TRBV7-2 and TRBJ2-7; TRBD2 is a possible D gene (6 bases). CDR1 SGHTA and CDR2 FQGNSA come from the germline V gene. V lost 5 bases and J lost 2, with 13 bases in between. CDR3 length: 14 residues. The CDR3 DNA reads TGTGCCAGCAGCGCCCGGCGGGGCCCCTACGAGCAGTACTTC. This sequence encodes CASSARRGPYEQYF.

In this sample, this clonotype turned up many times. The chain uses TRBV7-3 and TRBJ1-6; TRBD1 might be the D (5 bases). This CDR3 comprises 15 residues. Trimming stripped 1 base from V and 5 bases from J, with 9 bases between. The germline V gene encodes CDR1 SGHTA and CDR2 FQGTGA. CDR3: CASSLRGTDNSPLHF. The CDR3 DNA reads as TGTGCCAGCAGCTTAAGGGGGACGGATAATTCACCCCTCCACTTT.

This clonotype was detected many times. The gene calls are TRBV6-5 and TRBJ2-7; D is ambiguous. V dropped 2 bases and J dropped 3 bases, with 8 bases sitting between them. The CDR3 extends over 13 amino acids. Germline values: CDR1 MNHEY, CDR2 SVGAGI. CDR3 protein: CASSYRPRYEQYF. CDR3 bases: TGTGCCAGCAGTTACCGACCCCGCTACGAGCAGTACTTC.

This clonotype came up many times. This rearrangement joins TRBV20-1 to TRBJ1-2; D not certain. V was cut by 0 bases and J by 6 bases, with 11 bases left in between. The CDR3 spans 13 residues. Germline V gene data show CDR1 as DFQATT and CDR2 as SNEGSKA (reference sequence). CDR3 DNA: TGCAGTGCTAGAGACCCCCGGGGAAATGGCTACACCTTC. This gives the protein CSARDPRGNGYTF.

This clonotype was seen many times. The CDR3 DNA reads as TGTGCCAGCAGCCTTGACAGGGAGACAACTGAAGCTTTCTTT. It yields the protein CASSLDRETTEAFF. The genes are TRBV7-9 and TRBJ1-1, with 7 bases that match TRBD1. This CDR3 spans 14 amino acids. The germline V gene encodes CDR1 SEHNR and CDR2 FQNEAQ (reference sequence). After removal of 5 bases from V and 5 bases from J, the junction contained 8 bases not matched to a gene.

This clonotype has ten or more counts. V usage is TRBV7-8 and J usage is TRBJ2-7; TRBD1 matches at 11 bases. From germline, CDR1 is SGHVS and CDR2 FQNEAQ. The CDR3 spans 15 residues. Trimming took 4 bases from V and 3 from J; bases not matched to a gene: 5. CDR3: CASSYGQGADYEQYF. Written as DNA, the CDR3 is TGTGCCAGCAGCTACGGACAGGGGGCGGACTACGAGCAGTACTTC.

This clonotype was seen ten or more times. The rearrangement joins TRBV6-5 to TRBJ1-2; D is perhaps TRBD1 (6 bases). Trimming took 3 bases from V and 8 from J, leaving 16 bases between them. There are 14 residues in the CDR3. The germline V gene has CDR1 MNHEY and CDR2 SVGAGI. The CDR3 is CASSYGQLLGGYTF. The CDR3 region has the DNA TGTGCCAGCAGTTATGGACAGCTACTGGGAGGCTACACCTTC.

The V call is TRBV9, the J call TRBJ2-1; no clear D. Looked up from germline, CDR1 is SGDLS and CDR2 is YYNGEE. The CDR3 extends over 13 amino acids. V was cut by 0 bases and J by 7 bases, with 8 bases left in between. Written as DNA, the CDR3 is TGTGCCAGCAGCGTAGCTACGAGGAATGAGCAGTTCTTC. Translated, it gives CASSVATRNEQFF. The whole variable domain, remainder taken from reference TRBV9 and TRBJ2-1, is DSGVTQTPKHLITATGQRVTLRCSPRSGDLSVYWYQQSLDQGLQFLIQYYNGEERAKGNILERFSAQQFPDLHSELNLSSLELGDSALYFCASSVATRNEQFFGPGTRLTVL.

The rearrangement uses TRBV29-1 and TRBJ1-3; 7 bases fit TRBD1. This CDR3 is built from 13 residues. The junction had 4 bases not matched to a gene; V was cut back by 6 bases and J by 2 bases. CDR1 SQVTM and CDR2 ANQGSEA come from the germline V gene. CDR3 loop: CSVDGQAGNTIYF. CDR3 bases: TGCAGCGTCGACGGACAGGCTGGAAACACCATATATTTT.